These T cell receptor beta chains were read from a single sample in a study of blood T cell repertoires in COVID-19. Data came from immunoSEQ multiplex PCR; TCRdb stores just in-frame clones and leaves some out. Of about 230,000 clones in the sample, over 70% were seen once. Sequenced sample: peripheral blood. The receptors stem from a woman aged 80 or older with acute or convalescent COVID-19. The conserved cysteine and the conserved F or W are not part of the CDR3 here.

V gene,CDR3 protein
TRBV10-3,AITSMEGTYGYT
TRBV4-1,ASSQDPVRGYGYT
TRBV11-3,ASSLGQGEYEQY
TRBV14,ASSQGRSAHEQY
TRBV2,ASGLGESNYGYT
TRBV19,ASSTVAGAYEQY
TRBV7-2,ASSLASSGGGRTGELF
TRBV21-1,ASSNTGQHYYNEQF
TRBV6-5,ASTTGILETQY
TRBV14,ASSHTPKREVTDTQY
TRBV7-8,ASSLDLGQGSNEKLF
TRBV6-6,ASSQTRGEQF
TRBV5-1,ASSLAQGFDTGELF
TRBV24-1,ATSDPGTSAGNEQF
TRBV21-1,ARKKTGTRLTDTQY
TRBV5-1,ASSLPAGSSGEQF
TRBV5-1,ASSPDRAGNTIY
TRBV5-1,ASSLVGGRANNEQF
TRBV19,ASSISSEVSNYGYT
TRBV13,ASSLDGQGRTEAF
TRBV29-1,SVRQGNNYGYT
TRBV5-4,ASSSPSGSFADTQY
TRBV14,ASSHGQAFTGELF
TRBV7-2,ASSLDSNSYNEQF
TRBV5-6,ASSLIRDGYT
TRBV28,ASSYEAGGAGANVLT
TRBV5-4,ASSSDRLNSPLH
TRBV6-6,ASSKLGQQAF
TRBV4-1,ASSQGGGKRSNQPQH
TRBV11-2,ASSSSGKVGEQY
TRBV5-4,ASSLDLRGDSPLH
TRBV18,ASSRTGGPDTQY